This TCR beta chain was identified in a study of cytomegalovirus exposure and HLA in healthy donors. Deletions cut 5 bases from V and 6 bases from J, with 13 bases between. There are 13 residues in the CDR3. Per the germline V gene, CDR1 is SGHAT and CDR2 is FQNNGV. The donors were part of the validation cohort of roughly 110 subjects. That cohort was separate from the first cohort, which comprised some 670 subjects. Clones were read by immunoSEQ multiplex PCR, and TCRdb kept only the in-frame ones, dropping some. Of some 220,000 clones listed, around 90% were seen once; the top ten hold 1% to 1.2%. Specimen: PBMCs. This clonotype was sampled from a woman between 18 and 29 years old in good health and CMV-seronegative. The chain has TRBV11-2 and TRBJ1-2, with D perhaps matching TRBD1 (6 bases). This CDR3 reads CASSASQGNGYTF. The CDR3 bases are TGTGCCAGCAGCGCGTCACAGGGCAATGGCTACACCTTC.